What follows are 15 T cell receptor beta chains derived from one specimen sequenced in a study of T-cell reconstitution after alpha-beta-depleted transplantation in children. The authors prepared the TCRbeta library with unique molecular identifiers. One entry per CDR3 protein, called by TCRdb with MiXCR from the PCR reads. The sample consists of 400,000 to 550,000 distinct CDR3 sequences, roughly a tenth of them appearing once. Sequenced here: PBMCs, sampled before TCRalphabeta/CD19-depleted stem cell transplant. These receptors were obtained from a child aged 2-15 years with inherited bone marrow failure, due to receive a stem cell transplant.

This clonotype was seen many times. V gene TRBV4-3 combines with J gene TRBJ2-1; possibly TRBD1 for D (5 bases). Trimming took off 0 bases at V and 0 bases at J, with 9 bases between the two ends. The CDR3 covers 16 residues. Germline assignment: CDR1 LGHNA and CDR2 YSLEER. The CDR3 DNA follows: TGCGCCAGCAGCCAAGATTGGGGCAGCTCCTACAATGAGCAGTTCTTC. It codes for CASSQDWGSSYNEQFF.

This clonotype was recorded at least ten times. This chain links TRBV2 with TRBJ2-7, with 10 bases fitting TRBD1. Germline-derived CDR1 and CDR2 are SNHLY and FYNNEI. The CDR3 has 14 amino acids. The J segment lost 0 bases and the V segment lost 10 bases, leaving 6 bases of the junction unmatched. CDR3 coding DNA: TGTGCCAACCGGGGACAGGGGAGCTCCTACGAGCAGTACTTC. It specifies CANRGQGSSYEQYF. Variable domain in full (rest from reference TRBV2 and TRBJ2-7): EPEVTQTPSHQVTQMGQEVILRCVPISNHLYFYWYRQILGQKVEFLVSFYNNEISEKSEIFDDQFSVERPDGSNFTLKIRSTKLEDSAMYFCANRGQGSSYEQYFGPGTRLTVT.

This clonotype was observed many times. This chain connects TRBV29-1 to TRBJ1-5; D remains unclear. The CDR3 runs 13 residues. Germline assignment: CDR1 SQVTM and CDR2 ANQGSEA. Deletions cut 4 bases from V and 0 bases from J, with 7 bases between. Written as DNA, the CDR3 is TGCAGCGTTGGGGCAAATAGCAATCAGCCCCAGCATTTT. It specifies CSVGANSNQPQHF. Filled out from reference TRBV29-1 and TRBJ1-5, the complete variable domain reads SAVISQKPSRDICQRGTSLTIQCQVDSQVTMMFWYRQQPGQSLTLIATANQGSEATYESGFVIDKFPISRPNLTFSTLTVSNMSPEDSSIYLCSVGANSNQPQHFGDGTRLSIL.

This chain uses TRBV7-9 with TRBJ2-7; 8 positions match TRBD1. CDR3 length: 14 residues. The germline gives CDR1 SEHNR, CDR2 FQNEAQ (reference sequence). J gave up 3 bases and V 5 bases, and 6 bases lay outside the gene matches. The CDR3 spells CASSPTGEDYEQYF. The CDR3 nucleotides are TGTGCCAGCAGCCCGACAGGGGAGGACTACGAGCAGTACTTC.

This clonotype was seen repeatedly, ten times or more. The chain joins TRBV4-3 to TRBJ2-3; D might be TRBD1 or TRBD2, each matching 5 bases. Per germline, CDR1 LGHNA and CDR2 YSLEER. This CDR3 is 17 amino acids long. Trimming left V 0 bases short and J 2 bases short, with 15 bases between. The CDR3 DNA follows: TGCGCCAGCAGCCAAGATCTTTACGGGGCCCCCACAGATACGCAGTATTTT. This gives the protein CASSQDLYGAPTDTQYF.

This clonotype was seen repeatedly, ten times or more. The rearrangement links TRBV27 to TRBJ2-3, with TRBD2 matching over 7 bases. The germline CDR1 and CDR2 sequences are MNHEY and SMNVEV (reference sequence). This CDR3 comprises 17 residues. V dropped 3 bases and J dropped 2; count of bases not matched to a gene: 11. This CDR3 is CASSFSPPSGYTDTQYF. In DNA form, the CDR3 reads TGTGCCAGCAGTTTCTCACCCCCTAGCGGATACACAGATACGCAGTATTTT.

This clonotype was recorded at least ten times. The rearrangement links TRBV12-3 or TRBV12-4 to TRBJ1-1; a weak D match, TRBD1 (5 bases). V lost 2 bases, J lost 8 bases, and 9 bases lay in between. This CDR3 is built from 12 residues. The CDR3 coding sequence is TGTGCCAGCAGTTTAAGGGGAATGGAAGCTTTCTTT. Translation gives CASSLRGMEAFF.

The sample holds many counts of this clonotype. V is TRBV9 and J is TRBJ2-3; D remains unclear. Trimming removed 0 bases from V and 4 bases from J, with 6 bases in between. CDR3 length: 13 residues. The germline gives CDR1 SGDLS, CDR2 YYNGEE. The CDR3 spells CASSVGSADTQYF. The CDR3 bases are TGTGCCAGCAGCGTAGGGAGCGCAGATACGCAGTATTTT.

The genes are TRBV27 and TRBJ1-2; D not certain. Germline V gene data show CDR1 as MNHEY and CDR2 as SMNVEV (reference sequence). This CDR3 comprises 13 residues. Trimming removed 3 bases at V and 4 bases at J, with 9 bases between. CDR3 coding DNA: TGTGCCAGCAGTTTGGACGGGATCTATGGCTACACCTTC. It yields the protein CASSLDGIYGYTF.

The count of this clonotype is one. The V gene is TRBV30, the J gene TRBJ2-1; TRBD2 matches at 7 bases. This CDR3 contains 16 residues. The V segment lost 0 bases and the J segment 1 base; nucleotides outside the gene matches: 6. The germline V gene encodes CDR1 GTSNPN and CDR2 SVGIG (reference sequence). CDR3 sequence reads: CAWSVQRTRSYNEQFF. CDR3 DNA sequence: TGTGCCTGGAGTGTACAAAGGACTAGATCCTACAATGAGCAGTTCTTC.

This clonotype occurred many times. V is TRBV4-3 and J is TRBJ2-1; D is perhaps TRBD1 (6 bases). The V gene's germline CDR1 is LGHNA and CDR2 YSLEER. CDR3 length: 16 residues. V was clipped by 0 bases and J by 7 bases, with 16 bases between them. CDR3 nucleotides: TGCGCCAGCAGCCAAGATATGAGACAGGCCTTTAATGAGCAGTTCTTC. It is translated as CASSQDMRQAFNEQFF.

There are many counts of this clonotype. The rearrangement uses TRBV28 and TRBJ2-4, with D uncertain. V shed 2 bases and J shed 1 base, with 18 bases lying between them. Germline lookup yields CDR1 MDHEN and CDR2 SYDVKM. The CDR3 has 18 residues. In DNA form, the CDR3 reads TGTGCCAGCAGTTTACATCGAATTGGGGTAGTGGCCAAAAACATTCAGTACTTC. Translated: CASSLHRIGVVAKNIQYF. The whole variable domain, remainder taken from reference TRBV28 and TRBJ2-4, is DVKVTQSSRYLVKRTGEKVFLECVQDMDHENMFWYRQDPGLGLRLIYFSYDVKMKEKGDIPEGYSVSREKKERFSLILESASTNQTSMYLCASSLHRIGVVAKNIQYFGAGTRLSVL.

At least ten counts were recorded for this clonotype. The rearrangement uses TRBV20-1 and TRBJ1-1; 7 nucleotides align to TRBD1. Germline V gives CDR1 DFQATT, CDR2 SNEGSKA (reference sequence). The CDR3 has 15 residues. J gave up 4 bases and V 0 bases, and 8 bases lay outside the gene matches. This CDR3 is CSARDLGTAGTEAFF. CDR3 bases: TGCAGTGCTAGAGATCTCGGGACAGCCGGCACTGAAGCTTTCTTT.

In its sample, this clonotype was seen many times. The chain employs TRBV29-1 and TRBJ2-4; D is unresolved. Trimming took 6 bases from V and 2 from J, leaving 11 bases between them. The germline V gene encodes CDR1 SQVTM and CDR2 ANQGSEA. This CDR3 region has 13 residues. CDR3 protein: CSVREQPKNIQYF. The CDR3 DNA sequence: TGCAGCGTCAGAGAGCAGCCCAAAAACATTCAGTACTTC.

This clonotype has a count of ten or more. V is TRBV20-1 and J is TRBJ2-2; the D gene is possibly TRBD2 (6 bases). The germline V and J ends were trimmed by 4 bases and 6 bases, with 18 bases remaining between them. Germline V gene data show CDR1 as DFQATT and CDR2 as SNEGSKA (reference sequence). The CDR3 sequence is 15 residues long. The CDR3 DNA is TGCAGTGCTAAACCCAGCGGGCCGGGGGCCGGGGAGCTGTTTTTT. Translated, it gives CSAKPSGPGAGELFF.